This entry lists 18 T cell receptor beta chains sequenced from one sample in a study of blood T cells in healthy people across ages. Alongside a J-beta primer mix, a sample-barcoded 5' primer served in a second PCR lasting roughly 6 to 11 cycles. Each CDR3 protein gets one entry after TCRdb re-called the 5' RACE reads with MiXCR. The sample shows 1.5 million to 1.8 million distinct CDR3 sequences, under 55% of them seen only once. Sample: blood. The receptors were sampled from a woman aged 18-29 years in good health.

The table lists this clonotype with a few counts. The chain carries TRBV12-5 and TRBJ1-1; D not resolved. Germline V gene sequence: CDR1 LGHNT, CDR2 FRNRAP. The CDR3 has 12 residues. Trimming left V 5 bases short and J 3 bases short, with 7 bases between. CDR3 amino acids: CASGGPHTEAFF. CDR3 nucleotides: TGTGCTAGTGGTGGTCCCCACACTGAAGCTTTCTTT.

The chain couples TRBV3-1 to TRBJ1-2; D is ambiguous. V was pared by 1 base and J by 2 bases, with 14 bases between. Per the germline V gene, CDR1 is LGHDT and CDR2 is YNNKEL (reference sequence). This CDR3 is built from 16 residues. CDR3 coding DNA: TGTGCCAGCAGCCAAGCCCCCGGCAGGACGAACTATGGCTACACCTTC. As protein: CASSQAPGRTNYGYTF.

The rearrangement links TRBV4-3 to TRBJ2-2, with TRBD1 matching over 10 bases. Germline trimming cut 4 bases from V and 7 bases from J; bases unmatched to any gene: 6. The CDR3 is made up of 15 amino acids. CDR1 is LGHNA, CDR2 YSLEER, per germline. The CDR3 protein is CASSRRDRGVGELFF. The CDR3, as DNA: TGCGCCAGCAGCCGAAGGGACAGGGGCGTCGGGGAGCTGTTTTTT.

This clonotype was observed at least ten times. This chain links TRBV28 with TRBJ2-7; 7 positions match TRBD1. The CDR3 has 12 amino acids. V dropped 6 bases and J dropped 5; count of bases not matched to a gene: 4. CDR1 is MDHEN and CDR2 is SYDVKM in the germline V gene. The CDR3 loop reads CASSLTGHEQYF. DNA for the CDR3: TGTGCCAGCAGCTTGACAGGGCACGAGCAGTACTTC.

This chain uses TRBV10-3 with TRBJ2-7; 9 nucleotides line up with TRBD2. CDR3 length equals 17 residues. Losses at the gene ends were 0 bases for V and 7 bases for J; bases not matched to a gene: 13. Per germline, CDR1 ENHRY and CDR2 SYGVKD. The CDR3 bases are TGTGCCATCAGTGAGTCGATGGCTAGCGGGGATCACAATGAGCAGTACTTC. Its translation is CAISESMASGDHNEQYF.

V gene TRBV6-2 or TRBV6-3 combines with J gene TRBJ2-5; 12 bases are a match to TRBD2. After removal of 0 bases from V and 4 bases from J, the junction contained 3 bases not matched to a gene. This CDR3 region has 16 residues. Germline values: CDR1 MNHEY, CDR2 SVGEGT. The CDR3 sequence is CASSYSTLAGGETQYF. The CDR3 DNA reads TGTGCCAGCAGTTACTCGACACTAGCGGGAGGAGAGACCCAGTACTTC.

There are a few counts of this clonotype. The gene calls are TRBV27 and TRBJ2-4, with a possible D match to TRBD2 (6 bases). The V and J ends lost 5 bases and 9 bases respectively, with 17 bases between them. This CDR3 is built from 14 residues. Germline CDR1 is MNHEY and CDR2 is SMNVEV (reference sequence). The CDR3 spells CASSMGLSAGIQYF. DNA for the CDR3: TGTGCCAGCAGTATGGGACTCTCTGCCGGCATTCAGTACTTC.

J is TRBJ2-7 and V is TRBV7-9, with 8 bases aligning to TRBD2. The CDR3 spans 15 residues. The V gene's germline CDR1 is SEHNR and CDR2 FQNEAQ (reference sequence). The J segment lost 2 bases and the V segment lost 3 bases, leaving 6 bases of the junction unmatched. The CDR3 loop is CASSFPSGFTYEQYF. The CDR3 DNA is TGTGCCAGCAGCTTCCCTAGCGGGTTTACCTACGAGCAGTACTTC.

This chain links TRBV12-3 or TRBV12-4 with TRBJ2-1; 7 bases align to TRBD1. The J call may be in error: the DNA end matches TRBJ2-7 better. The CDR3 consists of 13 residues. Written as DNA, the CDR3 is TGTGCCAGCTTCAGGGGGTTCTACAATGAGCAGTACTTC. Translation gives CASFRGFYNEQYF.

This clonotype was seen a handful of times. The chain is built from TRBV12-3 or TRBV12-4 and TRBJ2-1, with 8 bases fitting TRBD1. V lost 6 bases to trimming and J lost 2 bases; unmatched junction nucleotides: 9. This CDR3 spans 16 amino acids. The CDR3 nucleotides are TGTGCCAGCAGGGGTGACAGGGGCCTTACCTACAATGAGCAGTTCTTC. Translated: CASRGDRGLTYNEQFF.

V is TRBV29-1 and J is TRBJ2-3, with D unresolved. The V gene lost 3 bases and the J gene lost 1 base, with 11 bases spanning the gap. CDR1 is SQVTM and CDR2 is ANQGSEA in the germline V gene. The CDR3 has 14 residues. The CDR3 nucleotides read TGCAGCGTTGACGGCCGAAGAGGCACAGATACGCAGTATTTT. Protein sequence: CSVDGRRGTDTQYF.

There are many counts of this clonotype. DNA for the CDR3: TGCGCCAGCAGCTTGGAAGGGGAAGAGACCCAGTACTTC. Translation: CASSLEGEETQYF. The J gene is TRBJ2-5, the V gene TRBV5-1; TRBD1 might be the D (5 bases). Looked up from germline, CDR1 is SGHRS and CDR2 is YFSETQ. The V end was cut by 0 bases, the J end by 3 bases, with 6 bases between. The CDR3 contains 13 residues.

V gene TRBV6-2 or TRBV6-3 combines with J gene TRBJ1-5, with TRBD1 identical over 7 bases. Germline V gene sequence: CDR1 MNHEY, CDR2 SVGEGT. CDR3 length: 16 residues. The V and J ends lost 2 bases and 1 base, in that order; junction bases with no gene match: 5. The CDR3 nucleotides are TGTGCCAGCAGTTACCGTGCAGGGGGAAGCAATCAGCCCCAGCATTTT. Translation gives CASSYRAGGSNQPQHF.

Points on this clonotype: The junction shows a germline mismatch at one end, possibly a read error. The CDR3 coding sequence is TGTGCCAGCAGCCCGACTAGCCTCACAAATACGCAGTATTTT. This sequence encodes CASSPTSLTNTQYF. The V call is TRBV6-1, the J call TRBJ2-3, with TRBD2 matching 7 bases. The CDR3 runs to 14 residues. In germline, CDR1 is MNHNS, CDR2 SASEGT.

CDR3 bases: TGTGCCATCAGTGATTTGGTAAAGGGAGGCACTGAAGCTTTCTTT. Protein product: CAISDLVKGGTEAFF. The chain recombines TRBV10-3 with TRBJ1-1; D ambiguous. Trimming pared 3 bases from V and 4 bases from J, leaving 15 bases between. CDR1 is ENHRY and CDR2 is SYGVKD in the germline V gene. This CDR3 has 15 amino acids.

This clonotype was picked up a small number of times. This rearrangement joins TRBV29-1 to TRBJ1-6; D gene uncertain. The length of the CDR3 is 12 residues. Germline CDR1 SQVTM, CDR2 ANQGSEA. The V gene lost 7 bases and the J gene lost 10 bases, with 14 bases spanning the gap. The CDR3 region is CSAQIGSSPLHF. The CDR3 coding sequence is TGCAGCGCCCAAATTGGCTCATCACCCCTCCACTTT. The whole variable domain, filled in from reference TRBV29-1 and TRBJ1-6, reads SAVISQKPSRDICQRGTSLTIQCQVDSQVTMMFWYRQQPGQSLTLIATANQGSEATYESGFVIDKFPISRPNLTFSTLTVSNMSPEDSSIYLCSAQIGSSPLHFGNGTRLTVT.

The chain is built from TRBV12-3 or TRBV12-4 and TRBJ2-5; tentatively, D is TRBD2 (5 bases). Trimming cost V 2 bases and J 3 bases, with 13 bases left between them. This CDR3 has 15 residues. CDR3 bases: TGTGCCAGCAGTTTAATGATCCGGGGAGAAGAGACCCAGTACTTC. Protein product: CASSLMIRGEETQYF.

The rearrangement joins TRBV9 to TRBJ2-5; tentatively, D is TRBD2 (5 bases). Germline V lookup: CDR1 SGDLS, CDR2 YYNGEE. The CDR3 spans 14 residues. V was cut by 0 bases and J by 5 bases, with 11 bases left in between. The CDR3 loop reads CASSVDGVRETQYF. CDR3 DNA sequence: TGTGCCAGCAGCGTAGACGGGGTTCGGGAGACCCAGTACTTC.